This T cell receptor (beta chain) was identified in a study of T-cell memory formation after mild COVID-19. Broader study findings: Still unconfirmed is whether the second-wave clones peaking on day 37 recognized SARS-CoV-2. Clones that contracted clustered mainly in CM and EM if CD4+ and in EMRA if CD8+.

Researchers used 5'RACE with constant-segment primers to make TCR alpha and TCR beta cDNA libraries that carry sample barcodes and UMIs. TCRdb reprocessed the 5' RACE reads with MiXCR, giving one entry per CDR3 protein. This sample has about 270,000 distinct CDR3 sequences, with about a sixth found just once. This CDR3 region has 16 residues. V gave up 4 bases and J gave up 0 bases, with 10 bases separating them. Germline CDR1 reads MNHEY; CDR2 reads SMNVEV (reference sequence). On this clonotype: Its target is unknown.

This TCR was recovered from a man aged 18 to 30 who had mild COVID-19 (a few samples of this study predate the infection). Cell type and time point are not known. Material for sequencing was PBMCs or a T cell subset sorted from them (not recorded which). The chain joins TRBV27 to TRBJ2-6; D gene uncertain. CDR3 protein: CASSSLPFSGANVLTF. CDR3 in DNA: TGTGCCAGCAGTTCCCTGCCCTTCTCTGGGGCCAACGTCCTGACTTTC.